Here is one T cell receptor (beta chain) with its context. The antigen remains unidentified. This entry is derived from a study of cytomegalovirus exposure and HLA in healthy donors. Overall study findings and caveats: An ancestry cluster, one associated with Asian ancestry, reportedly showed fewer N-insertions than the approximately 700-donor mean in a later analysis.

The PCR made use of 60 Vbeta and 13 Jbeta primers. The data were produced by immunoSEQ multiplex PCR, yet TCRdb's version contains in-frame clones alone and is incomplete. The repertoire holds approximately 80,000 clones, with roughly 72% as singletons. Germline CDR1 SNHLY, CDR2 FYNNEI. CDR3 length: 13 residues. V lost 7 bases and J 7 bases, leaving 16 bases between the germline ends. The clonotype originates from a man younger than 40 in good health and CMV-seropositive. The sequenced sample consisted of PBMCs. The chain has TRBV2 and TRBJ1-1; no definite D call. The CDR3 region is CASTVLGLGEAFF. CDR3 nucleotide sequence: TGTGCCAGCACCGTACTAGGGTTGGGTGAAGCTTTCTTT. The whole variable domain, filled in from reference TRBV2 and TRBJ1-1, reads EPEVTQTPSHQVTQMGQEVILRCVPISNHLYFYWYRQILGQKVEFLVSFYNNEISEKSEIFDDQFSVERPDGSNFTLKIRSTKLEDSAMYFCASTVLGLGEAFFGQGTRLTVV.